Included here is one TCR beta chain sequence, with context. Its specific antigen is unknown. There are no base qualities to consult, and no much larger clone falls within one base. The sample's time point label, decoded: about 28 days (+/-7) after the second vaccine dose. AZD1222 recipients whose second dose came at about 4 weeks and those whose second dose came at about 12 weeks were combined into one group, since spike-specific TCR depth and breadth did not differ between the two schedules. Samples from vaccinated people were obtained from the UK trials COV001 and COV002, which included a single-blind randomized controlled phase 2/3 trial of AZD1222 (ChAdOx1 nCoV-19) in healthy adults. For TCRbeta chain sequencing, PBMC samples were collected from trial participants at day 0 and at day 28 after the second dose. The CDR3 regions of human TCRbeta chains were subjected to immunosequencing. The original methods were these. TCRs in the repertoires were matched against a reference library of SARS-CoV-2-specific TCRs that had been generated with the MIRA antigen-specificity platform. Breadth was defined as the fraction of unique TCRs that were SARS-CoV-2-associated, and depth was defined as the fraction of total T cells that were SARS-CoV-2-associated. Using the MIRA data, each spike-specific TCR was mapped to the spike region that the TCR reacts to and placed in a CD4 or CD8 class. Log10-transformed breadth and depth values were compared by one-way ANOVA with Sidak's multiple comparisons tests. What TCRdb holds here is the immuneACCESS table cut down to in-frame rearrangements. Part of the clones is not present; checked against another copy, under half of the missing clones reflect an unresolved V gene, and the others are unexplained. The DNA gave D and trimming, while V, J and clone size come from that table. For this sample the table gives fewer than 150,000 clones, of which approximately 90% were detected only once. The top ten constitute about a tenth of the sample.

The data stem from a study of T cell responses to AZD1222 COVID-19 vaccine (dated by TCRdb to the early 2020s). Study-wide context: TCR sequencing covered approximately 230 trial participants: 200 to 220 given two doses of AZD1222 and 26 given two doses of MenACWY control vaccine. Trial participants were enrolled by age into subgroups of 18-55, 56-69 and 70-plus years, and around 150, 28 and 57 TCR-sequenced participants, respectively, were included in these subgroups. General study outcomes and caveats: After two AZD1222 doses, spike-specific TCR breadth and depth were significantly higher than at day 0 and than in MenACWY recipients. Because no day 14 peak-response samples were available, the repertoires could be characterized only after the peak T cell response. Participants were mostly white British, with more females than males. The authors suggested clonal diversity may have been underestimated. The 56-69-year group was small, and its depth increase did not reach significance, likely because of low power. Vaccine-associated CD4 TCRs spanned the whole spike protein, with dominant responses in regions 160-218 and 743-854. Nearly half of unique spike-specific TCRs reportedly recognized epitopes outside regions mutated in the B.1.351 and B.1.1.7 variants. Conclusions about previously exposed vaccinees are limited because only five to seven AZD1222 recipients were SARS-CoV-2 seropositive at baseline.

This sequence was found in an adult who received the AZD1222 COVID-19 vaccine. The sample in question was peripheral blood, obtained 28 days after the second AZD1222 dose.

The CDR3 here reads CASSSNQGFSAEAFF. The nucleotides are TGTGCCAGCAGCTCCAACCAGGGGTTCTCGGCCGAAGCTTTCTTT. The V gene is TRBV5-4 and the J gene is TRBJ1-1, with TRBD1 as a weak D call on 6 bases. For CDR1 and CDR2, the germline V gene (reference sequence) lists SGHNT and YYREEE. Spanning cysteine to phenylalanine, the CDR3 consists of 15 amino acids. Only the CDR3 part of the read is kept: 45 bases, read in frame from the first base. V is cut by 3 bases and J by 8 bases, and the space between the germline ends is 20 bases.